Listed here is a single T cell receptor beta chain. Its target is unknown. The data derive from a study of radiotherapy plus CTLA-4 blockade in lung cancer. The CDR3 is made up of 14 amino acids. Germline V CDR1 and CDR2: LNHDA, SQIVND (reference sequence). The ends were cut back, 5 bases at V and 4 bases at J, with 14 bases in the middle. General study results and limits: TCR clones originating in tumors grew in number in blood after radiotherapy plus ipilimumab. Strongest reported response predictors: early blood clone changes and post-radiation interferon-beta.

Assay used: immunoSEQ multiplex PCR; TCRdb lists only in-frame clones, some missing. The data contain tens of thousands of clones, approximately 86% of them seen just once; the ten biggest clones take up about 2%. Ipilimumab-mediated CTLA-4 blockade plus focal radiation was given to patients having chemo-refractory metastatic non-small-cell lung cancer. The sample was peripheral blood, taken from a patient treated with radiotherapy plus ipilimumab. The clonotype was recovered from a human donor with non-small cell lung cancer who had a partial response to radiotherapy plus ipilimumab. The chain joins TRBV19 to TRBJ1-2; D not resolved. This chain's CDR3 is CASSGTPGGYGYTF. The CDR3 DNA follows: TGTGCCAGTAGTGGCACCCCTGGCGGCTATGGCTACACCTTC.